These 25 T cell receptor beta chains were sequenced from one sample in a study of T cells in Graves' hyperthyroidism and ophthalmopathy. The source material, RNA transcripts, was used to amplify TCR beta CDR3 regions. Researchers ran a first-round RT-PCR on the TCR CDR3 using the HTBI primer set. TCRdb reanalysed the multiplex PCR reads using MiXCR and keeps one entry per CDR3 protein. The table lists around 700,000 distinct CDR3 sequences, under 20% of them singletons, with 15% to 20% in the top ten. Sequencing was carried out using blood. Receptors originate from a woman aged 45-65 years with Graves' hyperthyroidism that later progressed to Graves' ophthalmopathy.

Note on this clonotype: A much more abundant neighbour one base away suggests this may be a read error. The V gene is TRBV3-1, the J gene TRBJ1-1; D unclear. This CDR3 is built from 15 residues. V lost 0 bases and J lost 4, with 12 bases in between. The germline V gene has CDR1 LGHDT and CDR2 YNNKEL (reference sequence). The CDR3 sequence: CASSQDWMGSTEAFF. DNA for the CDR3: TGTGCCAGCAGCCAAGATTGGATGGGGAGCACTGAAGCTTTCTTT.

This chain connects TRBV7-3 to TRBJ2-1; D may be TRBD1 (6 bases). There are 15 residues in the CDR3. Germline V gene sequence: CDR1 SGHTA, CDR2 FQGTGA. Trimming removed 5 bases at V and 7 bases at J, with 18 bases between. The CDR3 DNA reads as TGTGCCAGCAGCCCCAGGGGCCTAGCCGAGAATGAGCAGTTCTTC. This codes for CASSPRGLAENEQFF.

This clonotype has a count of ten or more. The V gene is TRBV6-1, the J gene TRBJ2-3, with 13 bases identical to TRBD2. The CDR3 has 14 residues. The germline V gene has CDR1 MNHNS and CDR2 SASEGT. V lost 5 bases to trimming and J lost 10 bases; unmatched junction nucleotides: 6. The CDR3, as DNA: TGTGCCAGCAGTCCGGGACTAGCGGGGTGGCCGCAGTATTTT. Translating it yields CASSPGLAGWPQYF.

In this sample, this clonotype turned up many times. The rearrangement uses TRBV7-8 and TRBJ1-1, with 9 bases that match TRBD1. The length of the CDR3 is 18 residues. With 1 base clipped from V and 6 bases from J, the junction kept 15 bases outside the gene matches. Per germline, CDR1 SGHVS and CDR2 FQNEAQ. CDR3 coding DNA: TGTGCCAGCAGCTTAGTGAGGACTTTCGGACAGGGGTCTGCTGAAGCTTTCTTT. Amino acids: CASSLVRTFGQGSAEAFF.

The chain uses TRBV19 and TRBJ1-1; D may be TRBD1 (6 bases). CDR1 LNHDA and CDR2 SQIVND come from the germline V gene (reference sequence). Trimming stripped 4 bases from V and 3 bases from J, with 24 bases between. This CDR3 comprises 18 residues. The CDR3 bases are TGTGCCAGTAGTAATAAGGGACAACTAAGGGGAGGGCACACTGAAGCTTTCTTT. Its protein product is CASSNKGQLRGGHTEAFF.

To note about this clonotype: No conserved phenylalanine or tryptophan ends this CDR3, so it is likely a read error. The genes are TRBV12-3 or TRBV12-4 and TRBJ1-1; D is unclear. The CDR3 is 15 amino acids. Trimming removed 2 bases from V and 1 base from J, with 11 bases in between. CDR3 in amino acids: CASSLLAVGNTEAFL. In DNA form, the CDR3 reads TGTGCCAGCAGTTTATTGGCGGTAGGGAACACTGAAGCTTTCCTT.

This clonotype was recorded many times. J is TRBJ2-7 and V is TRBV6-1; D is possibly TRBD2 (6 bases). Looked up from germline, CDR1 is MNHNS and CDR2 is SASEGT. The CDR3 contains 16 residues. V was pared by 5 bases and J by 2 bases, with 19 bases between. The DNA for the CDR3 is TGTGCCAGCAGTCCCCCCGGCGGGGCTCAGACCTACGAGCAGTACTTC. Protein sequence: CASSPPGGAQTYEQYF.

With regard to this clonotype: One base away lies a much larger clone, so this may be a sequencing read error. The chain combines TRBV12-3 or TRBV12-4 with TRBJ1-2, with a weak D call TRBD1 (5 bases). Trimming cost V 4 bases and J 8 bases, with 17 bases left between them. There are 14 residues in the CDR3. The CDR3 DNA reads as TGTGCCAGCAGTTCTCCGGAACAGGTTTGGGGCTACACCTTC. Translated: CASSSPEQVWGYTF.

The table lists this clonotype with a few counts. The genes are TRBV7-3 and TRBJ2-4; 10 positions agree with TRBD2. The CDR3 has 16 amino acids. Germline-derived CDR1 and CDR2 are SGHTA and FQGTGA. Trimming at V came to 1 base and at J to 6 bases, leaving 6 bases not matched to a gene. The CDR3 sequence is CASSLKAGGLLNIQYF. CDR3 DNA: TGTGCCAGCAGCTTAAAAGCGGGGGGGCTCTTAAACATTCAGTACTTC.

This clonotype was seen repeatedly, ten times or more. This rearrangement joins TRBV5-4 to TRBJ2-5; either TRBD1 or TRBD2 may supply D (5 bases each). The CDR3 consists of 14 residues. Per germline, CDR1 SGHNT and CDR2 YYREEE (reference sequence). V lost 2 bases and J 2 bases, leaving 10 bases between the germline ends. The CDR3 coding sequence is TGTGCCAGCAGCTTAGGTGGGGGACAAGAGACCCAGTACTTC. Translating gives CASSLGGGQETQYF. Variable domain in full (rest from reference TRBV5-4 and TRBJ2-5): ETGVTQSPTHLIKTRGQQVTLRCSSQSGHNTVSWYQQALGQGPQFIFQYYREEENGRGNFPPRFSGLQFPNYSSELNVNALELDDSALYLCASSLGGGQETQYFGPGTRLLVL.

This chain joins TRBV12-5 and TRBJ2-3; perhaps TRBD2 as D (6 bases). V was pared by 2 bases and J by 4 bases, with 10 bases between. Germline values: CDR1 LGHNT, CDR2 FRNRAP. There are 14 residues in the CDR3. The CDR3 spells CASGLRLEPDTQYF. CDR3 coding DNA: TGTGCTAGTGGTTTGAGACTAGAGCCAGATACGCAGTATTTT.

This clonotype was found many times. The chain links TRBV3-1 to TRBJ1-1, with TRBD1 matching over 9 bases. V was clipped by 3 bases and J by 11 bases; unmatched bases: 10. In germline, CDR1 is LGHDT, CDR2 YNNKEL (reference sequence). The CDR3 length is 14 residues. The CDR3 loop reads CASSHTGGAELAFF. Written as DNA, the CDR3 is TGTGCCAGCAGCCACACAGGGGGCGCAGAGTTGGCTTTCTTT. The variable domain in full, with the rest retrieved from reference TRBV3-1 and TRBJ1-1, is DTAVSQTPKYLVTQMGNDKSIKCEQNLGHDTMYWYKQDSKKFLKIMFSYNNKELIINETVPNRFSPKSPDKAHLNLHINSLELGDSAVYFCASSHTGGAELAFFGQGTRLTVV.

This clonotype has only a few counts. The genes are TRBV20-1 and TRBJ2-3; 12 bases align to TRBD2. Germline CDR1 DFQATT, CDR2 SNEGSKA (reference sequence). Losses at the gene ends were 0 bases for V and 2 bases for J; bases not matched to a gene: 3. There are 16 residues in the CDR3. This chain's CDR3 is CSAREASGGATDTQYF. The CDR3 region has the DNA TGCAGTGCTAGAGAAGCTAGCGGGGGGGCCACAGATACGCAGTATTTT.

This clonotype was picked up many times. V is TRBV12-3 or TRBV12-4 and J is TRBJ2-1, with 11 bases that match TRBD2. With V trimmed by 6 bases and J by 6 bases, 7 bases remained unmatched. The CDR3 loop spans 15 amino acids. CDR3 DNA: TGTGCCAGCAGGATAGCGGGGGGGCGGGGCAATGAGCAGTTCTTC. Translating gives CASRIAGGRGNEQFF.

About this clonotype itself: The junction shows a germline mismatch at one end, possibly a read error. The J gene is TRBJ2-5, the V gene TRBV7-7, with D possibly being TRBD2 (5 bases). Per germline, CDR1 SSHAT and CDR2 FNYEAQ (reference sequence). This CDR3 spans 14 amino acids. The CDR3 protein is CASSLARIGETQYF. The CDR3 DNA sequence: TGTGCTAGCAGCTTAGCGAGGATTGGAGAGACCCAGTACTTC.

The sample holds a few counts of this clonotype. The V gene is TRBV12-3 or TRBV12-4, the J gene TRBJ2-1; D is uncertain. The CDR3 is 13 amino acids. V was cut by 6 bases and J by 6 bases, with 12 bases left in between. The CDR3 DNA reads TGTGCCAGCAGCCCTTTCAGGTTCAATGAGCAGTTCTTC. It codes for CASSPFRFNEQFF.

This clonotype was counted at least ten times. The chain recombines TRBV18 with TRBJ2-5; D unresolved. This CDR3 has 12 amino acids. CDR1 KGHSH and CDR2 LQKENI come from the germline V gene. Trimming pared 2 bases from V and 0 bases from J, leaving 1 base between. The CDR3 is CASSPNQETQYF. The CDR3 DNA reads TGTGCCAGCTCACCAAACCAAGAGACCCAGTACTTC.

This clonotype was seen many times. This chain uses TRBV2 with TRBJ1-5; no definite D call. The germline gives CDR1 SNHLY, CDR2 FYNNEI. The V and J ends lost 7 bases and 8 bases respectively, with 18 bases between them. The CDR3 loop spans 14 amino acids. The CDR3 loop is CASNLLGPGEPQHF. CDR3 in DNA: TGTGCCAGCAATTTACTGGGCCCGGGTGAGCCCCAGCATTTT.

This clonotype was seen at least ten times. The chain links TRBV6-1 to TRBJ2-7, with TRBD1 identical over 7 bases. This CDR3 contains 13 residues. V shed 5 bases, J shed 1 base, and the junction held 2 bases outside the gene matches. Germline V lookup: CDR1 MNHNS, CDR2 SASEGT. CDR3 residues: CASSWDRSYEQYF. CDR3 coding DNA: TGTGCCAGCAGTTGGGACAGATCCTACGAGCAGTACTTC.

This rearrangement joins TRBV11-1 to TRBJ2-5; TRBD2 matches at 11 bases. J lost 7 bases, V lost 6 bases, and 7 bases had no gene match. Germline CDR1 and CDR2: SGHAT and FQDESV (reference sequence). This CDR3 has 14 residues. The CDR3 coding sequence is TGTGCCAGCAGTAGCGGGGGGGCCCAGTTGACCCAGTACTTC. Its translation is CASSSGGAQLTQYF. Looking up the rest from reference TRBV11-1 and TRBJ2-5 gives the full variable domain: EAEVAQSPRYKITEKSQAVAFWCDPISGHATLYWYRQILGQGPELLVQFQDESVVDDSQLPKDRFSAERLKGVDSTLKIQPAELGDSAMYLCASSSGGAQLTQYFGPGTRLLVL.

This clonotype was counted a few times. The chain employs TRBV27 and TRBJ1-5, with 9 positions matching TRBD1. After removal of 2 bases from V and 3 bases from J, the junction contained 8 bases not matched to a gene. Germline V gene data show CDR1 as MNHEY and CDR2 as SMNVEV (reference sequence). The CDR3 covers 17 residues. CDR3 protein: CASSLTGTGIDNQPQHF. Here the CDR3 DNA reads TGTGCCAGCAGTTTAACGGGGACAGGGATAGACAATCAGCCCCAGCATTTT.

The table lists this clonotype with many counts. The chain links TRBV3-1 to TRBJ2-5; 7 bases line up with TRBD2. After removal of 2 bases from V and 5 bases from J, the junction contained 2 bases not matched to a gene. The V gene's germline CDR1 is LGHDT and CDR2 YNNKEL (reference sequence). The length of the CDR3 is 13 residues. The CDR3 DNA reads as TGTGCCAGCAGCCAAAGGCGGGGGGAGACCCAGTACTTC. It specifies CASSQRRGETQYF.

This clonotype came up many times. The chain has TRBV20-1 and TRBJ2-3; D unresolved. Germline lookup yields CDR1 DFQATT and CDR2 SNEGSKA (reference sequence). The CDR3 runs 13 residues. The germline V and J ends were trimmed by 3 bases and 5 bases, with 12 bases remaining between them. Written as DNA, the CDR3 is TGCAGTGCTAGTGGCCAATCACGAGATACGCAGTATTTT. Translation gives CSASGQSRDTQYF.

The chain couples TRBV6-1 to TRBJ1-6, with 10 bases fitting TRBD1. V lost 5 bases, J lost 2 bases, and 6 bases stayed unmatched. This CDR3 region has 17 residues. The germline CDR1 and CDR2 sequences are MNHNS and SASEGT. The CDR3 spells CASSPGTGEAYNSPLHF. CDR3 bases: TGTGCCAGCAGTCCCGGGACAGGGGAGGCCTATAATTCACCCCTCCACTTT.

This clonotype has a count of ten or more. V is TRBV20-1 and J is TRBJ1-1; D unresolved. Trimming cost V 6 bases and J 7 bases, with 12 bases left between them. Germline loops: CDR1 DFQATT, CDR2 SNEGSKA (reference sequence). This CDR3 contains 11 residues. CDR3 in DNA: TGCAGTGCCGACACGGGGTTTGAAGCTTTCTTT. It codes for CSADTGFEAFF.